This T cell receptor (beta chain) appears in the sequencing data of a study of blood T cell repertoires in COVID-19. On the study more broadly: Samples came from the United States, Italy and Spain, spanning acute and convalescent COVID-19.

There are 14 residues in the CDR3. In germline, CDR1 is DFQATT, CDR2 SNEGSKA (reference sequence). The V gene lost 3 bases and the J gene lost 1 base, with 10 bases spanning the gap. Authors' methods: Cell counts per sample came from amplifying reference gene primers. Method: immunoSEQ multiplex PCR; TCRdb's copy keeps in-frame clones and lacks some. V, J and clone size derive from that table, while D and trimming were established from the DNA sequence. Seen here are tens of thousands of clones, 76% observed once, and the top ten hold 6% to 8.5%. The chain joins TRBV20-1 to TRBJ2-1; D is possibly TRBD1 (5 bases). The source is a man between 65 and 85 years old with acute or convalescent COVID-19. Material for sequencing was peripheral blood. The CDR3 sequence: CSASLRGSYNEQFF. The CDR3 region has the DNA TGCAGTGCTAGTTTAAGGGGATCCTACAATGAGCAGTTCTTC.